The rows below give T cell receptor beta chains drawn from one sample of a study of T-cell reconstitution after alpha-beta-depleted transplantation in children. TCRdb analysed the PCR reads with MiXCR anew, one entry per CDR3 protein. This repertoire shows over 300,000 distinct CDR3 sequences, around a tenth found once; its top ten account for approximately 2.3%. Source: PBMCs from the stem cell graft donor, taken from the stem cell graft. The receptor source for this set is a human donor who donated a stem cell graft to a child with acute lymphoblastic leukemia. The CDR3 runs from the conserved cysteine through the conserved F or W. D genes are given only for firm matches. The size of a clone is reported for some rows only, either as once, few or many, or as a class for expanded clones.

>14|many|.|TRBV27|TRBJ2-1
CASSLSGRYNEQFF
TGTGCCAGCAGTTTGTCGGGACGGTACAATGAGCAGTTCTTC
>17|few|TRBD1|TRBV7-8|TRBJ1-5
CASSPRRGRGLDQPQHF
TGTGCCAGCAGCCCTAGACGGGGCAGGGGGCTAGATCAGCCCCAGCATTTT
>13|many|.|TRBV7-2|TRBJ2-5
CASSKTWQETQYF
TGTGCCAGCAGCAAGACGTGGCAAGAGACCCAGTACTTC
>13|.|.|TRBV6-2/TRBV6-3|TRBJ1-5
CASRSHRDQPQHF
TGTGCCAGCAGATCCCACAGGGATCAGCCCCAGCATTTT
>19|.|TRBD2|TRBV12-3/TRBV12-4|TRBJ2-1
CASSILRRASGKGSNEQFF
TGTGCCAGCAGTATTTTACGCCGGGCTAGCGGGAAGGGGTCCAATGAGCAGTTCTTC
>13|.|.|TRBV27|TRBJ2-7
CASSSAGIYEQYF
TGTGCCAGCTCATCTGCTGGGATCTACGAGCAGTACTTC
>16|.|.|TRBV7-2|TRBJ1-5
CASSLNLDTSNQPQHF
TGTGCCAGCAGCTTGAATCTGGACACGAGCAATCAGCCCCAGCATTTT
>16|.|TRBD2|TRBV5-1|TRBJ2-1
CASSAGLAGAYNEQFF
TGCGCCAGCAGCGCGGGACTAGCGGGAGCCTACAATGAGCAGTTCTTC
>15|.|.|TRBV7-2|TRBJ2-3
CASSLALGGTDTQYF
TGTGCCAGCAGCTTAGCTTTGGGCGGCACAGATACGCAGTATTTT
>15|many|TRBD2|TRBV9|TRBJ2-5
CASSPRLAAQETQYF
TGTGCCAGCAGCCCCCGACTAGCGGCCCAAGAGACCCAGTACTTC
>17|.|.|TRBV15|TRBJ2-5
CATSREPLTPAEETQYF
TGTGCCACCAGCAGAGAACCACTAACCCCAGCGGAAGAGACCCAGTACTTC
>15|few|.|TRBV18|TRBJ2-1
CASSRDTGSSNEQFF
TGTGCCAGCTCACGCGATACAGGGTCAAGCAATGAGCAGTTCTTC
>13|.|.|TRBV18|TRBJ2-7
CASSPSGYHEQYF
TGTGCCAGCTCACCAAGTGGTTACCACGAGCAGTACTTC
>15|many|.|TRBV6-2/TRBV6-3|TRBJ1-5
CASSRPSYSNQPQHF
TGTGCCAGCAGCCGACCGTCCTATAGCAATCAGCCCCAGCATTTT
>15|.|TRBD1|TRBV7-9|TRBJ2-1
CASSLPGTEHNEQFF
TGTGCCAGCAGCCTGCCCGGGACAGAACACAATGAGCAGTTCTTC
>15|many|.|TRBV4-1|TRBJ2-5
CASSLQEGGQETQYF
TGCGCCAGCAGCCTACAGGAAGGCGGTCAAGAGACCCAGTACTTC
>13|many|TRBD1|TRBV7-8|TRBJ1-2
CASSSDRVGGYTF
TGTGCCAGCAGCTCAGACAGGGTTGGAGGCTACACCTTC
>17|many|TRBD2|TRBV11-2|TRBJ2-3
CASSLERAGGPADTQYF
TGTGCCAGCAGCTTAGAACGGGCGGGAGGGCCGGCAGATACGCAGTATTTT
>15|.|TRBD2|TRBV5-1|TRBJ2-2
CASSRLSGRTGELFF
TGCGCCAGCAGCCGTTTGAGCGGGAGGACCGGGGAGCTGTTTTTT
>15|many|TRBD2|TRBV7-3|TRBJ2-1
CASSLSSSGFNEQFF
TGTGCCAGCAGCTTAAGTTCTAGCGGGTTCAATGAGCAGTTCTTC
>13|.|.|TRBV18|TRBJ2-5
CASSPRQKETQYF
TGTGCCAGCTCACCACGGCAAAAAGAGACCCAGTACTTC
>15|.|TRBD2|TRBV5-6|TRBJ2-7
CASSHIPSGIYEQYF
TGTGCCAGCAGCCATATACCTAGCGGGATCTACGAGCAGTACTTC
>17|.|TRBD2|TRBV12-3/TRBV12-4|TRBJ2-7
CASSFRLAGGISYEQYF
TGTGCCAGCAGTTTTCGGCTAGCGGGAGGTATCTCCTACGAGCAGTACTTC
>15|few|TRBD1|TRBV5-1|TRBJ1-2
CASSFLGQGGEGYTF
TGCGCCAGCAGCTTTCTCGGACAGGGAGGTGAGGGCTACACCTTC
>15|many|TRBD2|TRBV28|TRBJ2-7
CASSPLAGPSYEQYF
TGTGCCAGCAGTCCTTTAGCGGGGCCCTCCTACGAGCAGTACTTC
>14|.|.|TRBV12-3/TRBV12-4|TRBJ2-2
CASSSTENTGELFF
TGTGCCAGCAGTTCTACAGAGAACACCGGGGAGCTGTTTTTT
>17|.|TRBD1|TRBV27|TRBJ2-5
CASSFSQGVGTRETQYF
TGTGCCAGCAGTTTCAGTCAGGGGGTCGGCACAAGAGAGACCCAGTACTTC
>15|many|.|TRBV2|TRBJ1-5
CASSETGQRNQPQHF
TGTGCCAGCAGTGAAACAGGACAGCGCAATCAGCCCCAGCATTTT
>13|few|TRBD1|TRBV12-3/TRBV12-4|TRBJ1-2
CASRPGQVYGYTF
TGTGCCAGCAGGCCCGGACAGGTCTATGGCTACACCTTC
>15|many|.|TRBV5-6|TRBJ1-6
CASSLFQVTNSPLHF
TGTGCCAGCAGCTTGTTCCAGGTGACTAATTCACCCCTCCACTTT
>16|few|TRBD2|TRBV7-2|TRBJ2-1
CASSPWTSGNYNEQFF
TGTGCCAGCAGCCCCTGGACTAGCGGAAACTACAATGAGCAGTTCTTC
>16|.|TRBD2|TRBV5-6|TRBJ2-3
CASSWGGKGGTDTQYF
TGTGCCAGCAGCTGGGGGGGGAAAGGGGGCACAGATACGCAGTATTTT
>13|.|TRBD2|TRBV30|TRBJ2-7
CAWSVPSGYEQYF
TGTGCCTGGAGTGTTCCTAGCGGCTACGAGCAGTACTTC
>13|few|.|TRBV6-2/TRBV6-3|TRBJ1-1
CASSGALNTEAFF
TGTGCCAGCAGTGGGGCGCTGAACACTGAAGCTTTCTTT
>14|.|TRBD2|TRBV7-8|TRBJ2-7
CASSSGLASYVQYF
TGTGCCAGCAGCTCGGGACTAGCGTCTTACGTGCAGTACTTC
>16|few|TRBD1|TRBV28|TRBJ1-5
CASSLRAGGGNQPQHF
TGTGCCAGCAGTTTAAGGGCAGGGGGCGGCAATCAGCCCCAGCATTTT
>17|.|.|TRBV4-1|TRBJ2-1
CASSHYEGGLPYNEQFF
TGCGCCAGCAGCCACTACGAGGGGGGACTACCTTACAATGAGCAGTTCTTC
>15|few|.|TRBV6-1|TRBJ1-6
CASGGQPAYNSPLHF
TGTGCCAGCGGAGGACAGCCGGCATATAATTCACCCCTCCACTTT
>15|.|.|TRBV5-1|TRBJ1-2
CASSLLLSKGDGYTF
TGCGCCAGCAGCCTCCTCTTATCGAAAGGGGATGGCTACACCTTC
>13|many|.|TRBV19|TRBJ1-5
CASRGGADQPQHF
TGTGCCAGTCGAGGTGGGGCTGATCAGCCCCAGCATTTT
>14|many|.|TRBV12-3/TRBV12-4|TRBJ2-7
CASSHPGPLYEQYF
TGTGCCAGCAGCCACCCCGGGCCCCTCTACGAGCAGTACTTC
>17|few|.|TRBV12-3/TRBV12-4|TRBJ2-2
CASSLPRVQTNTGELFF
TGTGCCAGCAGTTTGCCTAGGGTTCAGACGAACACCGGGGAGCTGTTTTTT
>12|few|.|TRBV10-3|TRBJ1-1
CAITSGNTEAFF
TGTGCCATCACCTCGGGCAACACTGAAGCTTTCTTT
>12|few|.|TRBV12-3/TRBV12-4|TRBJ2-7
CASSRETYEQYF
TGTGCCAGCAGCAGGGAGACCTACGAGCAGTACTTC
>15|few|TRBD1|TRBV4-1|TRBJ2-7
CASSQFAGGSYEQYF
TGCGCCAGCAGCCAGTTTGCAGGGGGCTCCTACGAGCAGTACTTC
>14|few|.|TRBV20-1|TRBJ2-1
CSAGGRWGYNEQFF
TGCAGTGCTGGGGGGAGGTGGGGATACAATGAGCAGTTCTTC
>15|few|TRBD1|TRBV20-1|TRBJ2-1
CSVTTGGFSLNEQFF
TGCAGTGTCACAACAGGGGGCTTCTCTCTCAATGAGCAGTTCTTC
>13|.|TRBD1|TRBV5-1|TRBJ2-7
CASSWETGSEQYF
TGCGCCAGCAGCTGGGAGACAGGGAGCGAGCAGTACTTC
>14|few|.|TRBV10-3|TRBJ1-2
CAISERQGPRGYTF
TGTGCCATCAGTGAGCGGCAGGGGCCCAGGGGCTACACCTTC
>16|many|.|TRBV12-3/TRBV12-4|TRBJ2-2
CASSFWARVGTGELFF
TGTGCCAGCAGTTTTTGGGCGCGGGTTGGGACCGGGGAGCTGTTTTTT
>15|many|.|TRBV12-3/TRBV12-4|TRBJ1-1
CASSIDSLMNTEAFF
TGTGCCAGCAGCATCGACAGCCTCATGAACACTGAAGCTTTCTTT